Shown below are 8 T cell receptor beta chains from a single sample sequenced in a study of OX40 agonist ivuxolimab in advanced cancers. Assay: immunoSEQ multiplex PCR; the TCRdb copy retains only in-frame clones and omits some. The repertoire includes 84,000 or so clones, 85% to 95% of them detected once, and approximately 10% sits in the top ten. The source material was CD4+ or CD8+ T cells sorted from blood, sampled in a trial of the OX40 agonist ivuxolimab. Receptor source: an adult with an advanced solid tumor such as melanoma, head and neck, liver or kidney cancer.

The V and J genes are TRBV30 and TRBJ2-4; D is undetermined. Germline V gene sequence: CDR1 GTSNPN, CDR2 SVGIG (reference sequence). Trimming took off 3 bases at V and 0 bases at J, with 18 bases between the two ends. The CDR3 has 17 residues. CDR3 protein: CAWSPIRPELAKNIQYF. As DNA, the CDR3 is TGTGCCTGGAGCCCGATCCGCCCCGAATTAGCCAAAAACATTCAGTACTTC.

The CDR3 protein is CASSLASGGYGYTF. The CDR3 bases are TGTGCCAGCAGCTTAGCGTCAGGGGGCTATGGCTACACCTTC. This chain joins TRBV7-8 and TRBJ1-2; TRBD1 matches at 7 bases. Germline lookup yields CDR1 SGHVS and CDR2 FQNEAQ. V lost 0 bases and J lost 4; bases outside the gene matches: 2. The CDR3 loop spans 14 amino acids.

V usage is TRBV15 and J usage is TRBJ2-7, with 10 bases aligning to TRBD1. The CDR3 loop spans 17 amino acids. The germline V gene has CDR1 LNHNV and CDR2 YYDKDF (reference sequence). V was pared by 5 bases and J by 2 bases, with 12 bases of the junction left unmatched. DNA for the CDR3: TGTGCCACCAGCCGCTTTGGGACCGGGACAGGGGCCTACGAGCAGTACTTC. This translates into CATSRFGTGTGAYEQYF.

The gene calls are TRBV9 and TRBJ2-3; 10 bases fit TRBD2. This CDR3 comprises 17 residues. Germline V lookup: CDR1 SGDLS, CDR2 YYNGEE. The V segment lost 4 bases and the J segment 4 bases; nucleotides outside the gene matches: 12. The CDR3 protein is CASSSHAASGRPDTQYF. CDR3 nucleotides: TGTGCCAGCAGCTCCCATGCGGCTAGCGGGAGACCAGATACGCAGTATTTT.

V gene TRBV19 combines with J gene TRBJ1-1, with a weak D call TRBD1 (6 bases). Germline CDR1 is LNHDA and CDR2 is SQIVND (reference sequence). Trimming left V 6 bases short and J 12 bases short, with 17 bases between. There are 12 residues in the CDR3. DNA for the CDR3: TGTGCCAGTAGCTTTTCCGGGACACCAACTTTCTTT. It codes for CASSFSGTPTFF.

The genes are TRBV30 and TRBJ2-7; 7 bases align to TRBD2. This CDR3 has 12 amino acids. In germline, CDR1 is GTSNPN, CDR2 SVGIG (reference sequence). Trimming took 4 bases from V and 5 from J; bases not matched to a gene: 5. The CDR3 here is CAWNLGGDEQYF. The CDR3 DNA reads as TGTGCCTGGAATCTGGGAGGGGACGAGCAGTACTTC.

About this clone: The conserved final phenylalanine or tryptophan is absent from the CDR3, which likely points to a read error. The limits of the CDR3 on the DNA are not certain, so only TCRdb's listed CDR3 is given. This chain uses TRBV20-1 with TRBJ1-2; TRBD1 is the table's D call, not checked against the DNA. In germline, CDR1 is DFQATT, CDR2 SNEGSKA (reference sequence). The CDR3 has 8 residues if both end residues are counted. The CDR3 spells CSAEPQGL.

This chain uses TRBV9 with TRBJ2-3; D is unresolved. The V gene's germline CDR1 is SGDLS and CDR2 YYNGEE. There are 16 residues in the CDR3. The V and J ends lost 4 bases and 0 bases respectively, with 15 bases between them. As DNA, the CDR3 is TGTGCCAGCAGCCCCTTAGGATACCTTAGCACAGATACGCAGTATTTT. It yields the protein CASSPLGYLSTDTQYF.